This T cell receptor (beta chain) was profiled in a study of T cells of healthy individuals. The CDR3 spans 12 residues. From germline, CDR1 is LNHDA and CDR2 SQIVND (reference sequence). V was pared by 6 bases and J by 5 bases, with 11 bases between. TCRdb redid the calling of the 5' RACE reads with MiXCR, one entry per CDR3 protein. In the table there are 95,000 to 100,000 distinct CDR3 sequences, approximately 15% of which are singletons. This clonotype was seen many times. The TCR sequence derives from a human donor in good health. The J gene is TRBJ2-7, the V gene TRBV19; D is possibly TRBD1 (6 bases). Here the CDR3 reads CASSGRGHEQYF. The CDR3 DNA follows: TGTGCCAGTAGCGGCAGGGGCCACGAGCAGTACTTC.